These 29 T cell receptor beta chains share one sample of origin, sequenced in a study of cytomegalovirus exposure and HLA in healthy donors. PCR was performed using 60 Vbeta and 13 Jbeta primers. The protocol was immunoSEQ multiplex PCR, while the TCRdb copy is restricted to in-frame clones and leaves out a portion. The sample records more than 150,000 clones, over 65% being singletons. The sample taken for sequencing was PBMCs. The receptors here all came from a young man in good health and CMV-seronegative.

The chain combines TRBV6-4 with TRBJ2-2; 8 positions match TRBD2. V lost 0 bases to trimming and J lost 4 bases; unmatched junction nucleotides: 4. The CDR3 contains 16 residues. Germline V gene sequence: CDR1 MRHNA, CDR2 SNTAGT. As DNA, the CDR3 is TGTGCCAGCAGTGACTCGTCTAGCGGGTCCACCGGGGAGCTGTTTTTT. Residues: CASSDSSSGSTGELFF.

The V gene is TRBV6-5, the J gene TRBJ2-7, with 12 bases aligning to TRBD1. CDR1 and CDR2 from the germline V gene are MNHEY and SVGAGI. The junction had 9 bases not matched to a gene; V was cut back by 4 bases and J by 5 bases. The CDR3 contains 16 residues. DNA for the CDR3: TGTGCCAGCAGTTCTAGGGCGGGGACAGGGGGCGACGAGCAGTACTTC. Protein product: CASSSRAGTGGDEQYF.

This sequence joins TRBV28 and TRBJ2-2; TRBD2 agrees at 7 bases. The CDR3 has 14 amino acids. CDR1 and CDR2 (germline): MDHEN, SYDVKM. The J segment lost 2 bases and the V segment lost 7 bases, leaving 4 bases of the junction unmatched. CDR3 residues: CASIQAGNTGELFF. CDR3 bases: TGTGCCAGCATCCAAGCGGGAAACACCGGGGAGCTGTTTTTT.

The DNA for the CDR3 is TGTGCCAGCAGTGAAAACAGGGGGCTGAACACTGAAGCTTTCTTT. Its translation: CASSENRGLNTEAFF. V is TRBV25-1 and J is TRBJ1-1; 9 bases fit TRBD1. This CDR3 spans 15 amino acids. The germline CDR1 and CDR2 sequences are MGHDK and SYGVNS. V shed 2 bases, J shed 0 bases, and the junction held 1 base outside the gene matches.

The V call is TRBV6-4, the J call TRBJ2-7; 7 nucleotides line up with TRBD2. The CDR3 is 18 amino acids. Germline V gene lookup returns CDR1 MRHNA and CDR2 SNTAGT. V dropped 2 bases and J dropped 0; count of bases not matched to a gene: 13. CDR3 DNA sequence: TGTGCCAGCAGTGACCTCTCCCTAGCGGACCTTACCTCCTACGAGCAGTACTTC. This encodes CASSDLSLADLTSYEQYF.

The chain uses TRBV5-4 and TRBJ2-1; 7 positions match TRBD2. After removal of 0 bases from V and 6 bases from J, the junction contained 9 bases not matched to a gene. The CDR3 contains 16 residues. Germline V lookup: CDR1 SGHNT, CDR2 YYREEE (reference sequence). In DNA, the CDR3 is TGTGCCAGCAGCTTGGTTGGCGGGAGAGCCTCCAATGAGCAGTTCTTC. Translated: CASSLVGGRASNEQFF.

As for this clone: It is unclear where the CDR3 begins or ends on the DNA, so no DNA is shown, and the CDR3 is as TCRdb lists it. The gene calls are TRBV27 and TRBJ2-3; no DNA check was done on the table's D call, TRBD1. Both ends counted, the CDR3 spans 15 residues. The germline CDR1 and CDR2 sequences are MNHEY and SMNVEV (reference sequence). The CDR3 loop reads CASSFGPGSADTQYF.

The chain joins TRBV19 to TRBJ1-2; 9 nucleotides match TRBD1. V gave up 5 bases and J gave up 3 bases; unmatched junction bases: 7. Germline CDR1 and CDR2: LNHDA and SQIVND (reference sequence). This CDR3 region has 15 residues. CDR3 DNA sequence: TGTGCCAGTAGTTTGGGGACAGGGAGGTACTATGGCTACACCTTC. Amino acid sequence: CASSLGTGRYYGYTF.

This rearrangement joins TRBV5-4 to TRBJ1-2; 8 bases are a match to TRBD1. CDR3 size: 16 residues. V lost 1 base to trimming and J lost 4 bases; unmatched junction nucleotides: 9. Germline V gene sequence: CDR1 SGHNT, CDR2 YYREEE (reference sequence). Here the CDR3 reads CASSLISGGGSYGYTF. The CDR3 nucleotides read TGTGCCAGCAGCTTGATTTCAGGGGGCGGCAGCTATGGCTACACCTTC.

The chain joins TRBV7-3 to TRBJ2-7, with D possibly matching TRBD1 (6 bases). Trimming took off 1 base at V and 3 bases at J, with 16 bases between the two ends. Per germline, CDR1 SGHTA and CDR2 FQGTGA. This CDR3 comprises 16 residues. DNA of the CDR3: TGTGCCAGCAGCTTAAACCAGAAAACAGGGTGCTACGAGCAGTACTTC. It translates to CASSLNQKTGCYEQYF.

This clone came up once. The chain has TRBV28 and TRBJ2-7, with a possible D match to TRBD2 (6 bases). The germline V gene has CDR1 MDHEN and CDR2 SYDVKM. The CDR3 has 10 residues. Trimming shortened V by 5 bases and J by 7 bases, and 6 bases separated the two germline ends. The CDR3 bases are TGTGCCAGCAGTCGGGGGGAGCAGTACTTC. It specifies CASSRGEQYF.

The table lists this clone with a few counts. The J gene is TRBJ1-4, the V gene TRBV5-5; 7 nucleotides agree with TRBD1. The CDR3 is 15 amino acids. Germline V CDR1 and CDR2: SGHKS, YYEKEE (reference sequence). The V segment lost 4 bases and the J segment 0 bases; nucleotides outside the gene matches: 3. This chain's CDR3 is CASSRQGATNEKLFF. CDR3 coding DNA: TGTGCCAGCAGCCGACAGGGAGCAACTAATGAAAAACTGTTTTTT.

This chain connects TRBV6-1 to TRBJ2-7; 11 nucleotides line up with TRBD2. The CDR3 loop spans 14 amino acids. The germline V gene has CDR1 MNHNS and CDR2 SASEGT. V dropped 6 bases and J dropped 2; count of bases not matched to a gene: 3. The CDR3 nucleotides read TGTGCCAGCAGGTTAGCGGGAGGGCCCTACGAGCAGTACTTC. It is translated as CASRLAGGPYEQYF.

V and J are TRBV5-5 and TRBJ1-6; 11 positions match TRBD1. The trim removed 1 base at V and 5 bases at J, leaving 5 bases unmatched. The CDR3 runs 17 residues. Germline CDR1 reads SGHKS; CDR2 reads YYEKEE (reference sequence). The CDR3 bases are TGTGCCAGCAGCTTGTTTGGACAGGGGGCTAATAATTCACCCCTCCACTTT. Translating gives CASSLFGQGANNSPLHF.

V usage is TRBV19 and J usage is TRBJ1-5; 8 bases align to TRBD1. Germline trimming cut 5 bases from V and 6 bases from J; bases unmatched to any gene: 15. The germline V gene encodes CDR1 LNHDA and CDR2 SQIVND (reference sequence). The CDR3 sequence is 17 residues long. This CDR3 reads CASSWTPDRVRGQPQHF. The CDR3, as DNA: TGTGCCAGTAGTTGGACGCCGGACAGGGTACGGGGTCAGCCCCAGCATTTT.

The CDR3 DNA sequence: TGTGCCAGCAGCTCCCCTACAGGGACTACATATGAAAAACTGTTTTTT. It is translated as CASSSPTGTTYEKLFF. The rearrangement links TRBV5-6 to TRBJ1-4; TRBD1 is a possible D gene (6 bases). Germline V gene lookup returns CDR1 SGHDT and CDR2 YYEEEE. Trimming left V 3 bases short and J 6 bases short, with 18 bases between. CDR3 length: 16 amino acids.

The chain employs TRBV2 and TRBJ1-6; D gene unclear. Trimming left V 6 bases short and J 9 bases short, with 12 bases between. The CDR3 is 13 residues long. Per the germline V gene, CDR1 is SNHLY and CDR2 is FYNNEI. CDR3 nucleotides: TGTGCCAGCAGGGATTACAGCAGTTCACCCCTCCACTTT. This codes for CASRDYSSSPLHF. Full variable domain (remainder filled in from reference TRBV2 and TRBJ1-6): EPEVTQTPSHQVTQMGQEVILRCVPISNHLYFYWYRQILGQKVEFLVSFYNNEISEKSEIFDDQFSVERPDGSNFTLKIRSTKLEDSAMYFCASRDYSSSPLHFGNGTRLTVT.

The V gene is TRBV2, the J gene TRBJ1-4, with a weak D call TRBD1 (6 bases). The V end was cut by 5 bases, the J end by 2 bases, with 9 bases between. The V gene's germline CDR1 is SNHLY and CDR2 FYNNEI. The CDR3 is 14 amino acids. The CDR3 sequence: CASSQTGTNEKLFF. The CDR3 bases are TGTGCCAGCAGTCAGACAGGTACTAATGAAAAACTGTTTTTT.

The sample holds one count of this clone. The chain links TRBV27 to TRBJ1-1; the D gene is possibly TRBD1 (6 bases). Germline assignment: CDR1 MNHEY and CDR2 SMNVEV (reference sequence). This CDR3 is 12 amino acids long. The V end was cut by 7 bases, the J end by 1 base, with 7 bases between. CDR3 loop: CASKQGNTEAFF. CDR3 nucleotide sequence: TGTGCCAGCAAACAGGGGAACACTGAAGCTTTCTTT.

V is TRBV6-1 and J is TRBJ1-1, with TRBD1 matching 11 bases. The CDR3 loop spans 14 amino acids. V shed 3 bases and J 7 bases; nucleotides not matched to a gene: 4. Germline CDR1 reads MNHNS; CDR2 reads SASEGT. The CDR3: CASSDGGQGVEAFF. As DNA, the CDR3 is TGTGCCAGCAGTGATGGGGGACAGGGGGTTGAAGCTTTCTTT.

The chain uses TRBV7-9 and TRBJ2-4, with TRBD1 matching 7 bases. Germline V lookup: CDR1 SEHNR, CDR2 FQNEAQ (reference sequence). The CDR3 has 12 residues. After removal of 4 bases from V and 9 bases from J, the junction contained 3 bases not matched to a gene. The CDR3 nucleotides read TGTGCCAGCAGCTCCACAGGGGCCATTCAGTACTTC. Encoded protein: CASSSTGAIQYF.

The chain uses TRBV28 and TRBJ1-4, with D perhaps TRBD1 (6 bases). Trimming pared 5 bases from V and 3 bases from J, leaving 13 bases between. Germline V gene data show CDR1 as MDHEN and CDR2 as SYDVKM. The CDR3 sequence is 15 residues long. The CDR3 protein is CASSPDRSPNEKLFF. CDR3 in DNA: TGTGCCAGCAGTCCCGACAGGTCTCCTAATGAAAAACTGTTTTTT.

The chain combines TRBV4-1 with TRBJ1-5, with 7 bases lining up with TRBD1. J gave up 3 bases and V 8 bases, and 4 bases lay outside the gene matches. Per germline, CDR1 MGHRA and CDR2 YSYEKL. This CDR3 region has 13 residues. CDR3 sequence (DNA): TGCGCCAGCGGGACAGAGACCAATCAGCCCCAGCATTTT. Protein sequence: CASGTETNQPQHF.

This clone came up a few times. V gene TRBV27 combines with J gene TRBJ2-7; D is perhaps TRBD1 (5 bases). V lost 5 bases to trimming and J lost 4 bases, with 12 bases between them. This CDR3 is 13 amino acids long. Germline loops: CDR1 MNHEY, CDR2 SMNVEV (reference sequence). CDR3 bases: TGTGCCAGCAGTCTCCAGGGCGGATACGAGCAGTACTTC. The encoded protein is CASSLQGGYEQYF.

This clone showed up just a few times. The chain employs TRBV5-1 and TRBJ1-1, with D unresolved. The CDR3 length is 15 residues. The germline V gene has CDR1 SGHRS and CDR2 YFSETQ. Trimming pared 4 bases from V and 7 bases from J, leaving 20 bases between. The CDR3 is CASSPGITGKSEAFF. The CDR3 DNA sequence: TGCGCCAGCAGCCCGGGAATTACGGGGAAAAGTGAAGCTTTCTTT.

The V gene is TRBV2, the J gene TRBJ1-5; 7 bases agree with TRBD1. J lost 2 bases, V lost 6 bases, and 7 bases had no gene match. This CDR3 region has 15 residues. The germline gives CDR1 SNHLY, CDR2 FYNNEI. DNA for the CDR3: TGTGCCAGCAGGGCCCGGGACAGCGGCAATCAGCCCCAGCATTTT. Amino acid sequence: CASRARDSGNQPQHF. The entire variable domain, with the rest obtained from reference TRBV2 and TRBJ1-5, is as follows: EPEVTQTPSHQVTQMGQEVILRCVPISNHLYFYWYRQILGQKVEFLVSFYNNEISEKSEIFDDQFSVERPDGSNFTLKIRSTKLEDSAMYFCASRARDSGNQPQHFGDGTRLSIL.

V is TRBV4-1 and J is TRBJ1-6; D ambiguous. Germline V gene lookup returns CDR1 MGHRA and CDR2 YSYEKL. With 0 bases removed from V and 8 bases from J, the gap between germline ends came to 11 bases. The CDR3 totals 15 residues. In nucleotides, the CDR3 is TGCGCCAGCAGCCAAGAAGTCTTCCTAGATTCACCCCTCCACTTT. This encodes CASSQEVFLDSPLHF.

The V and J genes are TRBV5-4 and TRBJ1-1, with a tentative D call TRBD1 (6 bases). V lost 3 bases, J lost 5 bases, and 11 bases lay in between. Germline assignment: CDR1 SGHNT and CDR2 YYREEE (reference sequence). The CDR3 is 13 residues long. The CDR3 loop is CASSSRQGTEAFF. Here the CDR3 DNA reads TGTGCCAGCAGCTCACGCCAGGGGACTGAAGCTTTCTTT. The variable domain in full, completed from reference TRBV5-4 and TRBJ1-1, reads ETGVTQSPTHLIKTRGQQVTLRCSSQSGHNTVSWYQQALGQGPQFIFQYYREEENGRGNFPPRFSGLQFPNYSSELNVNALELDDSALYLCASSSRQGTEAFFGQGTRLTVV.

The chain joins TRBV27 to TRBJ1-6; 9 nucleotides line up with TRBD1. The J segment lost 6 bases and the V segment lost 7 bases, leaving 10 bases of the junction unmatched. The V gene's germline CDR1 is MNHEY and CDR2 SMNVEV (reference sequence). CDR3 length: 16 residues. The CDR3: CASTLRGQGLNSPLHF. The DNA for the CDR3 is TGTGCCAGCACCCTAAGGGGACAGGGTCTTAATTCACCCCTCCACTTT.